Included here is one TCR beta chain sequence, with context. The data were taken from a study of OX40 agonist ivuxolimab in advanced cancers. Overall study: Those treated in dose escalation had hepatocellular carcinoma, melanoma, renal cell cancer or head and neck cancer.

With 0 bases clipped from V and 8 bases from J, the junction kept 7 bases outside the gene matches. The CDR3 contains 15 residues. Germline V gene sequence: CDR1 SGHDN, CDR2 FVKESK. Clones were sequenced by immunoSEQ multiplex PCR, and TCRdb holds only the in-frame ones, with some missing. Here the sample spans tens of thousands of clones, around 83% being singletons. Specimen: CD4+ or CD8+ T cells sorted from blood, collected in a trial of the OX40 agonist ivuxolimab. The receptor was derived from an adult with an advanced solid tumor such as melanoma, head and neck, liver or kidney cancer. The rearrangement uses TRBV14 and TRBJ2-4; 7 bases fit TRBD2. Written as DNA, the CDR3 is TGTGCCAGCAGCCAAGATGGGGCGGGGGAGGACATTCAGTACTTC. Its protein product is CASSQDGAGEDIQYF.